This T cell receptor beta chain was sequenced during a study of blood T cell repertoires in COVID-19. This CDR3 has 16 amino acids. The germline gives CDR1 SGHTA, CDR2 FQGNSA. V shed 1 base, J shed 3 bases, and the junction held 9 bases outside the gene matches. The table came from immunoSEQ multiplex PCR; TCRdb's copy has only in-frame clones and leaves some out. In the table there are some 250,000 clones, 82% of which are singletons. Specimen: peripheral blood. The chain employs TRBV7-2 and TRBJ2-7; 7 bases agree with TRBD2. The source of this sequence is a woman between 18 and 30 years old with acute or convalescent COVID-19. The CDR3 is CASSLDPSGALYEQYF. In DNA, the CDR3 is TGTGCCAGCAGCTTAGACCCTAGCGGAGCCCTCTACGAGCAGTACTTC.